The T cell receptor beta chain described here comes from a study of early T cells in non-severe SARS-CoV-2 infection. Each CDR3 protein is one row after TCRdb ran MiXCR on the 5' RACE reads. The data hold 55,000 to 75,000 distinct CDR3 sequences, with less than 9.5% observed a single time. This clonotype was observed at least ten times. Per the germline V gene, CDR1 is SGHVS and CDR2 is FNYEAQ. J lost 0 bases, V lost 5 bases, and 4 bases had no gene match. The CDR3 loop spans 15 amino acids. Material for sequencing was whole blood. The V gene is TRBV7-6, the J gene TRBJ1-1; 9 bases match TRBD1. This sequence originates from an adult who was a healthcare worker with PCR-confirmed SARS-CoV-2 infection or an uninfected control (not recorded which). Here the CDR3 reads CASSPDRGLNTEAFF. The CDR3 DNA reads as TGTGCCAGCAGCCCAGACAGGGGGTTGAACACTGAAGCTTTCTTT.